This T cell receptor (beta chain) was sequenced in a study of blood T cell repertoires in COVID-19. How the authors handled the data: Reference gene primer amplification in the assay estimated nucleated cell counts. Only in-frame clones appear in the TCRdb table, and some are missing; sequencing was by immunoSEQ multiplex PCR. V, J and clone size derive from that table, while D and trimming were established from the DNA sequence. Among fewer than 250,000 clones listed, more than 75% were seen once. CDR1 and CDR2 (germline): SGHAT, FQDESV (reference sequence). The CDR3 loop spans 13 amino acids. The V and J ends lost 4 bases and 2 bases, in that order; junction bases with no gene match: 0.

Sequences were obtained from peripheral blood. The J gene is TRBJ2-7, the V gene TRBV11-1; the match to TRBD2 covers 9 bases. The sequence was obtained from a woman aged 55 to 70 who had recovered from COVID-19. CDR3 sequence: CASSWTSAYEQYF. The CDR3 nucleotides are TGTGCCAGCAGCTGGACTAGCGCCTACGAGCAGTACTTC. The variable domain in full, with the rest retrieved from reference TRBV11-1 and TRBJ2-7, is EAEVAQSPRYKITEKSQAVAFWCDPISGHATLYWYRQILGQGPELLVQFQDESVVDDSQLPKDRFSAERLKGVDSTLKIQPAELGDSAMYLCASSWTSAYEQYFGPGTRLTVT.